This T cell receptor (beta chain) was recovered during a study of blood T cell repertoires in COVID-19. V lost 9 bases and J 0 bases, leaving 15 bases between the germline ends. Looked up from germline, CDR1 is MNHEY and CDR2 is SMNVEV (reference sequence). CDR3 size: 15 residues. Repertoires were generated with immunoSEQ multiplex PCR, while TCRdb's copy carries only in-frame clones and drops some. The sample contains some 270,000 clones, 80% to 90% of which appear only once. The specimen sequenced was PBMCs or T cells enriched from blood (not recorded which). The chain links TRBV27 to TRBJ1-3; D is unclear. The sequence derives from a woman aged 40 to 55 who had been exposed to COVID-19. Here the CDR3 DNA reads TGTGCCAGACCTATGACGGGTAGCTCTGGAAACACCATATATTTT. Its protein product is CARPMTGSSGNTIYF.